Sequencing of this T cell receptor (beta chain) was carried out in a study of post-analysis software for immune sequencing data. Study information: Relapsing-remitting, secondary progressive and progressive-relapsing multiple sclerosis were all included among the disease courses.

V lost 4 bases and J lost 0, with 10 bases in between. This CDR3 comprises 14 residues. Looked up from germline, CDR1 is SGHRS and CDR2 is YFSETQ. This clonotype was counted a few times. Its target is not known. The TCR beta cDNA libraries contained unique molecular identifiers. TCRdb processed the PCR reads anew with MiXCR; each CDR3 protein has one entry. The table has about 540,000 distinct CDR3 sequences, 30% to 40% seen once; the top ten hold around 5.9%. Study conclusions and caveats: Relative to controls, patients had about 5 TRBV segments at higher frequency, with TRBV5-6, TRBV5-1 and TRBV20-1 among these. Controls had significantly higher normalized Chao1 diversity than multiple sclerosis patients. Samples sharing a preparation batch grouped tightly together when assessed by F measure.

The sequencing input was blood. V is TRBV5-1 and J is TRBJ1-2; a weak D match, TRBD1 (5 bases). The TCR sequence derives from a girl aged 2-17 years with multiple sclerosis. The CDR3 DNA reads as TGCGCCAGCAGCGGTAGGGGTACTAACTATGGCTACACCTTC. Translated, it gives CASSGRGTNYGYTF.